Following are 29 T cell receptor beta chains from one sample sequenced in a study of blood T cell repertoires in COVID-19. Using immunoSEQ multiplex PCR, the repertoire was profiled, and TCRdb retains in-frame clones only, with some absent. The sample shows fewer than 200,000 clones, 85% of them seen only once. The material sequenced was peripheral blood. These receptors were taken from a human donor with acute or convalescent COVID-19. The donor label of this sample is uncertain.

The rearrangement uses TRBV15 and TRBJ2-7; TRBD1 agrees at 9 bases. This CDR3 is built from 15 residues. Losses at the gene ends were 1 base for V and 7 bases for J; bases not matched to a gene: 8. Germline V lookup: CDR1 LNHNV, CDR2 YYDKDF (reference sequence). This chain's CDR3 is CATSRVSQGAREQYF. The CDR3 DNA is TGTGCCACCAGCAGAGTTTCACAGGGGGCTCGGGAGCAGTACTTC.

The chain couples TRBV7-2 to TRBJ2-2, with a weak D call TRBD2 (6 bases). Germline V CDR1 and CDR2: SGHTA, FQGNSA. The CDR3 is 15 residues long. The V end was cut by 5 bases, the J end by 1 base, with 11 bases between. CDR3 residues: CASSPDYLNTGELFF. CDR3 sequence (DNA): TGTGCCAGCAGCCCGGACTACCTGAACACCGGGGAGCTGTTTTTT. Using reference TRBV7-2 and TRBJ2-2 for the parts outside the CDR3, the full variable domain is GAGVSQSPSNKVTEKGKDVELRCDPISGHTALYWYRQSLGQGLEFLIYFQGNSAPDKSGLPSDRFSAERTGGSVSTLTIQRTQQEDSAVYLCASSPDYLNTGELFFGEGSRLTVL.

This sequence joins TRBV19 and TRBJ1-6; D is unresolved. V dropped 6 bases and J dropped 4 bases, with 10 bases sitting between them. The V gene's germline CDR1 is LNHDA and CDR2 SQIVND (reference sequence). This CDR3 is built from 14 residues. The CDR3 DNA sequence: TGTGCCAGTAGGAATGCAGTTTATAATTCACCCCTCCACTTT. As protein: CASRNAVYNSPLHF.

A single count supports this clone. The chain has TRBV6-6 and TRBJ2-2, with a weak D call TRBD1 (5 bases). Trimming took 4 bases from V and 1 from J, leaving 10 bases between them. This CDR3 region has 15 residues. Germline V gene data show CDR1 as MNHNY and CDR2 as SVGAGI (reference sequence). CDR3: CASSFRQGNTGELFF. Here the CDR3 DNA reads TGTGCCAGCAGTTTCCGTCAGGGGAACACCGGGGAGCTGTTTTTT.

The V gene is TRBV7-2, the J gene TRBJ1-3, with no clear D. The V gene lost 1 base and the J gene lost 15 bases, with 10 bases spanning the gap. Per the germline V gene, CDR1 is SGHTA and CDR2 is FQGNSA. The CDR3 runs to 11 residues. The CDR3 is CASSLGSARYF. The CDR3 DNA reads TGTGCCAGCAGCTTAGGGTCCGCCAGATATTTT.

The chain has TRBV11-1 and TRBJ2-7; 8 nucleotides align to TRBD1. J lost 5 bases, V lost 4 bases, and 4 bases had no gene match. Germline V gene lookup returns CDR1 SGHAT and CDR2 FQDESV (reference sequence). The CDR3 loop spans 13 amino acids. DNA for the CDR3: TGTGCCAGCAGCTCCTCAGGGGGCAACGAGCAGTACTTC. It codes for CASSSSGGNEQYF.

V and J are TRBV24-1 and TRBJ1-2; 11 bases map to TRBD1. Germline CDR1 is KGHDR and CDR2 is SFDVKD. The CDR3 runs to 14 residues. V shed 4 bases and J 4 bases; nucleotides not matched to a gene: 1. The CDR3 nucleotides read TGTGCCACCAGTGACGGGACAGGGGGCTATGGCTACACCTTC. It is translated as CATSDGTGGYGYTF.

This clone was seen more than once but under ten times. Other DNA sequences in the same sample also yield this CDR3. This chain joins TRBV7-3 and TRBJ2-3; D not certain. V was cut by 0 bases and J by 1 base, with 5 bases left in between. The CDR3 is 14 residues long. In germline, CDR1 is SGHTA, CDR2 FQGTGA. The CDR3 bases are TGTGCCAGCAGCTTAACAGAGGGCACAGATACGCAGTATTTT. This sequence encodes CASSLTEGTDTQYF.

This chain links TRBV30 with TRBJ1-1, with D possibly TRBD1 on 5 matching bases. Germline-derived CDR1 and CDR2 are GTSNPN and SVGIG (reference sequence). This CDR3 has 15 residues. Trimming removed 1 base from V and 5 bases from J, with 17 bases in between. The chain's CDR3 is CAWSAPREGLTEAFF. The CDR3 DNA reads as TGTGCCTGGAGTGCCCCCAGGGAGGGACTTACTGAAGCTTTCTTT.

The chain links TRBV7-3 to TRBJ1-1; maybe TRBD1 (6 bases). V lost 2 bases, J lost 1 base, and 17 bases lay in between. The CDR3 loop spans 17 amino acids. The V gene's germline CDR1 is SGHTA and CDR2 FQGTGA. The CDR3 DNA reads TGTGCCAGCAGCTTAGGCCTCGGGGGGCTTGGGAACACTGAAGCTTTCTTT. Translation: CASSLGLGGLGNTEAFF. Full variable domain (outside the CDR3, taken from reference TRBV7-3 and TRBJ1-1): GAGVSQTPSNKVTEKGKYVELRCDPISGHTALYWYRQSLGQGPEFLIYFQGTGAADDSGLPNDRFFAVRPEGSVSTLKIQRTERGDSAVYLCASSLGLGGLGNTEAFFGQGTRLTVV.

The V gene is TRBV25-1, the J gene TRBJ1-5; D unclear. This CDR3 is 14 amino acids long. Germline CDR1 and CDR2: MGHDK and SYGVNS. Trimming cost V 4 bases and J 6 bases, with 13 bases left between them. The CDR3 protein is CASSAGGVGQPQHF. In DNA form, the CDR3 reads TGTGCCAGCAGTGCCGGTGGAGTGGGTCAGCCCCAGCATTTT.

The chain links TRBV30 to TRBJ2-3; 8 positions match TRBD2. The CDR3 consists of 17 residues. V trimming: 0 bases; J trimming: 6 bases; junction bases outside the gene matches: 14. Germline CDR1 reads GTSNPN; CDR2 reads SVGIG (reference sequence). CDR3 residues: CAWSVYARGGPRDTQYF. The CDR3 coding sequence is TGTGCCTGGAGTGTTTACGCCCGGGGGGGGCCGAGGGATACGCAGTATTTT.

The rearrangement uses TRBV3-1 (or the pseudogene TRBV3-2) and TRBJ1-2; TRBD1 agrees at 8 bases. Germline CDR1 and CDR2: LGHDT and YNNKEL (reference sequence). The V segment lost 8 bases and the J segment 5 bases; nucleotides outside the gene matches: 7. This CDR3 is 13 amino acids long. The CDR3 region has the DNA TGTGCCAGCCGGGGACAGGCTGGATATGGCTACACCTTC. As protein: CASRGQAGYGYTF.

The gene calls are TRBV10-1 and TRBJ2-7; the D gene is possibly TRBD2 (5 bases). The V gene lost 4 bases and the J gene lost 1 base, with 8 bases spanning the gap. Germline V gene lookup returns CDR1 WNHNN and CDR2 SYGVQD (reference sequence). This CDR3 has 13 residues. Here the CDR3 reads CASSADLSYEQYF. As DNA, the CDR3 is TGCGCCAGCAGTGCGGACTTGTCCTACGAGCAGTACTTC.

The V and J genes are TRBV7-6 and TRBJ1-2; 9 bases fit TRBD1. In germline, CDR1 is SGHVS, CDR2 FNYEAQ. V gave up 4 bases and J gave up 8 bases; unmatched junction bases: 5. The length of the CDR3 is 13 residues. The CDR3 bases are TGTGCCAGCAGCTCCACAGGGGGCGCGGGCTACACCTTC. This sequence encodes CASSSTGGAGYTF.

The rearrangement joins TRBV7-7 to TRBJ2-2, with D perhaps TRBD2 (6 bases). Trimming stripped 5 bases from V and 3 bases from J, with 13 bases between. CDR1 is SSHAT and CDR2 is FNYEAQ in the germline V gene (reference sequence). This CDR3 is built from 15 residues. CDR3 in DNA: TGTGCCAGCAGCAAAGGGGACTCCGACACCGGGGAGCTGTTTTTT. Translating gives CASSKGDSDTGELFF.

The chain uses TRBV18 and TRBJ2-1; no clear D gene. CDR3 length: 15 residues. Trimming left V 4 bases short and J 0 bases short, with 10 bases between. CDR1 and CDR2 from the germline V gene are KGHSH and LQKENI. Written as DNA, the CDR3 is TGTGCCAGCTCACAGACTGCGAGCTCCTACAATGAGCAGTTCTTC. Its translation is CASSQTASSYNEQFF.

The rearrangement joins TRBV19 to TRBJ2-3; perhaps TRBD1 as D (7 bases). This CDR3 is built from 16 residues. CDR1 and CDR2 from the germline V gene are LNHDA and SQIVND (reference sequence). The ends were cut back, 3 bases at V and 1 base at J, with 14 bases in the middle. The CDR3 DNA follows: TGTGCCAGTAGTATTGGAGGGGGCCATGGCACAGATACGCAGTATTTT. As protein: CASSIGGGHGTDTQYF.

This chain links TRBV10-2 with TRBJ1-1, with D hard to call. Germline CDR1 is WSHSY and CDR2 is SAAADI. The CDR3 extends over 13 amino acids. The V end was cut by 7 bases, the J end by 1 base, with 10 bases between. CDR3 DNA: TGCGCCAGCAAGGTGGCAGGGAACACTGAAGCTTTCTTT. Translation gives CASKVAGNTEAFF.

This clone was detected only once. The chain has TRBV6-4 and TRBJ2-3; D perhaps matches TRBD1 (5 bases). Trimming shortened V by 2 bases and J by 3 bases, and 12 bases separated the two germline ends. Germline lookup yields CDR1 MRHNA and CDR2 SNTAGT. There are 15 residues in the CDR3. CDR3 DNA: TGTGCCAGCAGTGACGGGGCAGGTAGGACAGATACGCAGTATTTT. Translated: CASSDGAGRTDTQYF.

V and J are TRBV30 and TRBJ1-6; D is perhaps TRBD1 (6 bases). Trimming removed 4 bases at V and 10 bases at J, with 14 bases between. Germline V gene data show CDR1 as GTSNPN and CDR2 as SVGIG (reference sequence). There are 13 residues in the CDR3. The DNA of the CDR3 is TGTGCCTGGATGAGGACAGCCTCCTCACCCCTCCACTTT. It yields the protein CAWMRTASSPLHF.

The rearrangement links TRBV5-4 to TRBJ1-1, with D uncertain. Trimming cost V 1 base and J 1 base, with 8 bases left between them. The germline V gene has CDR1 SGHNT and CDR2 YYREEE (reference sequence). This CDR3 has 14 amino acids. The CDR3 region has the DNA TGTGCCAGCAGCTTGAGTACGGGGAACACTGAAGCTTTCTTT. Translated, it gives CASSLSTGNTEAFF.

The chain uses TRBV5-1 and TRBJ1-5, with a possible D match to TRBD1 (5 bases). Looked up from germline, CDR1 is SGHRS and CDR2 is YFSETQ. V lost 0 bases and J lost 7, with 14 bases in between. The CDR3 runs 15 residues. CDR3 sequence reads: CASSLAGNEGQPQHF. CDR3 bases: TGCGCCAGCAGCTTGGCAGGGAACGAAGGGCAGCCCCAGCATTTT.

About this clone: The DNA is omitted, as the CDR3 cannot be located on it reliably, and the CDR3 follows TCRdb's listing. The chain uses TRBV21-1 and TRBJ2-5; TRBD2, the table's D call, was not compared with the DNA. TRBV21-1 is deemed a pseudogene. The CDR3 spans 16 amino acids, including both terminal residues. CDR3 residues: CASSKVGSGSQETQYF.

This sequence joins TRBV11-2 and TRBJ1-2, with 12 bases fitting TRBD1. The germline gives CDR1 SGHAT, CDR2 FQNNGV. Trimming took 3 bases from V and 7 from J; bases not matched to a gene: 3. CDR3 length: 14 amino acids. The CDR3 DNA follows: TGTGCCAGCAGCTTGGGACAGGGGGCGTTTGGCTACACCTTC. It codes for CASSLGQGAFGYTF.

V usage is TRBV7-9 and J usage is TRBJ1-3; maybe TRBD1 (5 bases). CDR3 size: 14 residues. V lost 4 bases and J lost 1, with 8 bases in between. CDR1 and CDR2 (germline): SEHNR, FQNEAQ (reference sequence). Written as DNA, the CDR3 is TGTGCCAGCAGCTCGGGGGGGTCTGGAAACACCATATATTTT. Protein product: CASSSGGSGNTIYF.

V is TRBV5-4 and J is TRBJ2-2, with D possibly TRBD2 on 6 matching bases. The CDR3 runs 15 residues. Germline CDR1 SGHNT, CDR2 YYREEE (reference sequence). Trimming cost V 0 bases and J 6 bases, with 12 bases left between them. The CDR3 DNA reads TGTGCCAGCAGCTTGGATTGGTGGGGGGCCGGGGAGCTGTTTTTT. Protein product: CASSLDWWGAGELFF.

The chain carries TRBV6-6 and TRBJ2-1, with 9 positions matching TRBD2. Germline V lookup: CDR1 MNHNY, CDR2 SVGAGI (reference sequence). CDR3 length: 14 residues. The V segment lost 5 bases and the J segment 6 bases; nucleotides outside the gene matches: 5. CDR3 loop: CASSSGGNLNEQFF. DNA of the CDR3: TGTGCCAGCAGTAGCGGGGGGAACCTCAATGAGCAGTTCTTC.

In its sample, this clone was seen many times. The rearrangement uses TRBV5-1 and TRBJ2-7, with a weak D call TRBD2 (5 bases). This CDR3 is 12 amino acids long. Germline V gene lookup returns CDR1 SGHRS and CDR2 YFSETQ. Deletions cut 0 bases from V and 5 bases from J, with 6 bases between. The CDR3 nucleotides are TGCGCCAGCAGCTTGGTCGGGGACGAGCAGTACTTC. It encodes CASSLVGDEQYF.